A single sample gave rise to the 3 T cell receptor beta chains below, sequenced in a study of T cell clonality in common variable immunodeficiency. The assay was immunoSEQ multiplex PCR, and TCRdb's table has in-frame clones only and misses some. The table records tens of thousands of clones without singletons, the ten largest covering around 4%. The source material was peripheral blood mononuclear cells. The receptor source for this set is a person between 18 and 75 years old in good health.

There are many counts of this clone. The CDR3 end is not reached by the read, which stops 3 residues before it; the germline J gene fills it in. The rearrangement links TRBV12-3 or TRBV12-4 to TRBJ1-6; tentative D call: TRBD1 (6 bases). The length of the CDR3 is 15 residues. V was shortened by 3 bases and J by 0 bases, with 6 bases between the two germline ends. CDR3 DNA, as far as it was read: TGTGCCAGCAGTTTGGGGGCCTCCTATAATTCACCC. Protein product: CASSLGASYNSP. The whole CDR3 protein reads CASSLGASYNSPLHF.

On this clone: The CDR3 is cut off 3 residues early in the read; its end comes from the germline J gene. V is TRBV7-2 and J is TRBJ1-2; the match to TRBD1 covers 7 bases. In germline, CDR1 is SGHTA, CDR2 FQGNSA. The CDR3 covers 13 residues. The covered CDR3 bases are TGTGCCAGCAGCTTAGCTCGAACAGGGGAC. Amino acids: CASSLARTGD. The whole CDR3 reads CASSLARTGDYTF.

This clone was detected many times. The read falls 3 residues short of the CDR3 end, and the missing part is taken from the germline J gene. The chain is built from TRBV20-1 and TRBJ2-3; 7 positions match TRBD1. CDR3 size: 14 residues. Germline V gives CDR1 DFQATT, CDR2 SNEGSKA (reference sequence). The sequenced CDR3 bases are TGCAGTGCTCACACAGGGGAGCGAAGTCAGCCG. It specifies CSAHTGERSQP. The whole CDR3 sequence is CSAHTGERSQPQYF.